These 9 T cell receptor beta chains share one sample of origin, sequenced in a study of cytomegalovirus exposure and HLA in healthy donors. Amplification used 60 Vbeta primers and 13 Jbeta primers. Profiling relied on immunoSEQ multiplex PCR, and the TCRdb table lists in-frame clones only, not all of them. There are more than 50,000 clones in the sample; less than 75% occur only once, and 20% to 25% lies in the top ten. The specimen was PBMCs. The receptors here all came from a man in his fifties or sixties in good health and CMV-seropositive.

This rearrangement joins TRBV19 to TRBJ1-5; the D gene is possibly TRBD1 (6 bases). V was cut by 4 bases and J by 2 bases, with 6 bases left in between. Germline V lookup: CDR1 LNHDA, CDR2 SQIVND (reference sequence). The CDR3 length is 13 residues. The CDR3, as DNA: TGTGCCAGTAGTACAGGGGGCAATCAGCCCCAGCATTTT. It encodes CASSTGGNQPQHF.

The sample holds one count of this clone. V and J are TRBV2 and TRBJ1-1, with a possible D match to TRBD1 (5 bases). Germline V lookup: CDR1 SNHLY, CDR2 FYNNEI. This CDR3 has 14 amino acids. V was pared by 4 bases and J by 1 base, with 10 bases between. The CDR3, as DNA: TGTGCCAGCAGTGCGGGGGGGGAGAACACTGAAGCTTTCTTT. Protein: CASSAGGENTEAFF.

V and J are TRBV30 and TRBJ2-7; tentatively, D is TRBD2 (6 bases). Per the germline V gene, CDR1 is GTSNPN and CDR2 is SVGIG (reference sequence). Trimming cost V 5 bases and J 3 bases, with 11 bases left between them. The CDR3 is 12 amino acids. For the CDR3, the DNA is TGTGCCTGGGGGTGGCGGGACTACGAGCAGTACTTC. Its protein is CAWGWRDYEQYF.

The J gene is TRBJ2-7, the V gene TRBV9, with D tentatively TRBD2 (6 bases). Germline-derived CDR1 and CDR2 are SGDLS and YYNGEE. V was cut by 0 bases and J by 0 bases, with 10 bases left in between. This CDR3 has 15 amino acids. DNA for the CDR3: TGTGCCAGCAGCGTAGGGGACTTTAACTCCTACGAGCAGTACTTC. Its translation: CASSVGDFNSYEQYF.

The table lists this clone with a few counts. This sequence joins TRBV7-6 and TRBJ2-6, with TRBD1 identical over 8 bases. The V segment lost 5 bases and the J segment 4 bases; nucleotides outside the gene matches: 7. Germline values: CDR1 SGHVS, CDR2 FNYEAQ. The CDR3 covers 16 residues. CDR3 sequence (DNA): TGTGCCAGCAGCCAAACAGGGGGGTCCGGGGCCAACGTCCTGACTTTC. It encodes CASSQTGGSGANVLTF.

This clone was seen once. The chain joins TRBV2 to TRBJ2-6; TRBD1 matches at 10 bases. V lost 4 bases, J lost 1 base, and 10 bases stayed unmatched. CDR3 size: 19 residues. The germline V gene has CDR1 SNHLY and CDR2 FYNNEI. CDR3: CASSGHEGQGKSGANVLTF. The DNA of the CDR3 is TGTGCCAGCAGTGGTCACGAGGGACAGGGGAAATCTGGGGCCAACGTCCTGACTTTC.

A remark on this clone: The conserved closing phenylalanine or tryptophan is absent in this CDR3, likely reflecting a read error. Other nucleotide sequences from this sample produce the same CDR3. CDR3 nucleotides: TGCGCCAGCAGCCCATCCAGGGGTTACACTGAAGCTTTCGTT. As protein: CASSPSRGYTEAFV. V gene TRBV5-1 combines with J gene TRBJ1-1; D possibly corresponds to TRBD1 (6 bases). The CDR3 is 14 residues long. V lost 4 bases to trimming and J lost 3 bases, with 13 bases between them. Germline V lookup: CDR1 SGHRS, CDR2 YFSETQ.

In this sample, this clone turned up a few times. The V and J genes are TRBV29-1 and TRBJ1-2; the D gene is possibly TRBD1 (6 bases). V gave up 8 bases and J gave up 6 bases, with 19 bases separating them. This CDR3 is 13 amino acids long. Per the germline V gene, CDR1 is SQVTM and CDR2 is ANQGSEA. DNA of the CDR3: TGCAGCTCGACACAGGGCCCGGAAGATGGCTACACCTTC. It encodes CSSTQGPEDGYTF.

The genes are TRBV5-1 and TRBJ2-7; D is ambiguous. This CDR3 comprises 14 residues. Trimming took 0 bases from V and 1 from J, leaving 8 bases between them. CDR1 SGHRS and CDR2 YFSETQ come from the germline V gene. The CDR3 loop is CASSLDELSYEQYF. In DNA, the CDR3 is TGCGCCAGCAGCTTGGACGAGCTATCCTACGAGCAGTACTTC. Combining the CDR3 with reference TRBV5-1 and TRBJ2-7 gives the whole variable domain KAGVTQTPRYLIKTRGQQVTLSCSPISGHRSVSWYQQTPGQGLQFLFEYFSETQRNKGNFPGRFSGRQFSNSRSEMNVSTLELGDSALYLCASSLDELSYEQYFGPGTRLTVT.